This entry describes one T cell receptor (beta chain). Its target is unknown. This CDR3 has 15 residues. V lost 2 bases and J lost 2, with 11 bases in between. CDR1 KGHSH and CDR2 LQKENI come from the germline V gene. The sample comes from a study of cytomegalovirus exposure and HLA in healthy donors. Study-wide findings and caveats: In vitro confirmation showed a few CMV-associated chains to be CMV antigen specific. The study flagged roughly 150 TCR beta chains as cytomegalovirus-associated. Whilst most TCR sequences proved rare, a subset of public TCRs occurred across many donors. First-cohort TCR clusters tended to co-occur in the 130 or so validation repertoires, a later analysis found.

Using immunoSEQ multiplex PCR, the repertoire was profiled, and TCRdb retains in-frame clones only, with some absent. Of 140,000 or so clones in the sample, roughly nine tenths were seen once. The rearrangement links TRBV18 to TRBJ2-3; D unclear. Sequenced input: PBMCs. This clonotype was sampled from a man aged 18 to 29 in good health and CMV-seronegative. This CDR3 is CASSPSPSPTDTQYF. DNA of the CDR3: TGTGCCAGCTCACCATCCCCATCCCCCACAGATACGCAGTATTTT.